Following are 22 T cell receptor beta chains from one sample sequenced in a study of OX40 agonist ivuxolimab in advanced cancers. The repertoire was sequenced with immunoSEQ multiplex PCR; TCRdb's copy has only in-frame clones and lacks some. This repertoire shows approximately 70,000 clones, roughly 80% found once; its top ten account for 0.85% to 1.3%. Sequenced material: CD4+ or CD8+ T cells sorted from blood, taken in a trial of the OX40 agonist ivuxolimab. The receptors derive from an adult with an advanced solid tumor such as melanoma, head and neck, liver or kidney cancer.

The genes are TRBV19 and TRBJ1-1; 10 bases map to TRBD1. The germline CDR1 and CDR2 sequences are LNHDA and SQIVND (reference sequence). The V segment lost 5 bases and the J segment 6 bases; nucleotides outside the gene matches: 9. The CDR3 loop spans 15 amino acids. The CDR3: CASSPDRGPPPEAFF. The CDR3 region has the DNA TGTGCCAGTAGTCCCGACAGGGGGCCCCCCCCTGAAGCTTTCTTT.

The V and J genes are TRBV18 and TRBJ2-5, with D tentatively TRBD1 (6 bases). The length of the CDR3 is 14 residues. Germline CDR1 reads KGHSH; CDR2 reads LQKENI. V shed 4 bases and J shed 1 base, with 10 bases lying between them. The CDR3 DNA follows: TGTGCCAGCTCACTAGGACAGCTCCAAGAGACCCAGTACTTC. Its translation: CASSLGQLQETQYF.

The rearrangement links TRBV2 to TRBJ1-5; no definite D call. This CDR3 has 15 amino acids. V dropped 3 bases and J dropped 4 bases, with 13 bases sitting between them. Per the germline V gene, CDR1 is SNHLY and CDR2 is FYNNEI. CDR3 sequence: CASSDPGQVNQPQHF. Written as DNA, the CDR3 is TGTGCCAGCAGTGATCCAGGCCAAGTTAATCAGCCCCAGCATTTT.

The V gene is TRBV4-1, the J gene TRBJ2-2; tentative D call: TRBD1 (6 bases). The CDR3 consists of 14 residues. V lost 4 bases and J 2 bases, leaving 8 bases between the germline ends. The V gene's germline CDR1 is MGHRA and CDR2 YSYEKL. The CDR3 spells CASSRGLNTGELFF. The CDR3 bases are TGCGCCAGCAGCCGGGGGCTTAACACCGGGGAGCTGTTTTTT.

The chain has TRBV5-1 and TRBJ2-3; D may be TRBD2 (5 bases). Trimming left V 1 base short and J 2 bases short, with 14 bases between. The germline CDR1 and CDR2 sequences are SGHRS and YFSETQ. CDR3 length: 16 amino acids. CDR3 coding DNA: TGCGCCAGCAGCTTGAAGCCAGCGGCGAACACAGATACGCAGTATTTT. The encoded protein is CASSLKPAANTDTQYF.

The genes are TRBV10-1 and TRBJ2-3, with TRBD2 identical over 8 bases. The V gene's germline CDR1 is WNHNN and CDR2 SYGVQD (reference sequence). CDR3 length: 16 residues. The V segment lost 6 bases and the J segment 5 bases; nucleotides outside the gene matches: 13. CDR3 sequence (DNA): TGCGCCAGCAGACCCCTCCCCGGGGGGGAAGGAGATACGCAGTATTTT. Translated, it gives CASRPLPGGEGDTQYF.

The CDR3 here is CASSSGQGFFNSPLHF. Written as DNA, the CDR3 is TGTGCCAGCAGCTCGGGACAGGGATTTTTTAATTCACCCCTCCACTTT. The chain joins TRBV7-9 to TRBJ1-6; TRBD1 matches 9 bases. Germline V lookup: CDR1 SEHNR, CDR2 FQNEAQ (reference sequence). The CDR3 loop spans 16 amino acids. J gave up 6 bases and V 4 bases, and 7 bases lay outside the gene matches. The whole variable domain, remainder taken from reference TRBV7-9 and TRBJ1-6, is DTGVSQNPRHKITKRGQNVTFRCDPISEHNRLYWYRQTLGQGPEFLTYFQNEAQLEKSRLLSDRFSAERPKGSFSTLEIQRTEQGDSAMYLCASSSGQGFFNSPLHFGNGTRLTVT.

The genes are TRBV11-2 and TRBJ2-5; D uncertain. The CDR3 is 14 amino acids. Germline V gene data show CDR1 as SGHAT and CDR2 as FQNNGV. V was clipped by 2 bases and J by 3 bases, with 10 bases between them. CDR3 amino acids: CASSLIGVEETQYF. The CDR3 nucleotides read TGTGCCAGCAGCTTAATCGGAGTGGAAGAGACCCAGTACTTC.

The V gene is TRBV7-2, the J gene TRBJ2-2, with D possibly being TRBD1 or TRBD2 (6 bases each). The CDR3 totals 16 residues. CDR1 and CDR2 (germline): SGHTA, FQGNSA. With 5 bases removed from V and 4 bases from J, the gap between germline ends came to 17 bases. This chain's CDR3 is CASSRGGLASTGELFF. The CDR3 DNA sequence: TGTGCCAGCAGCCGAGGGGGGCTAGCGAGCACCGGGGAGCTGTTTTTT.

Comments on this clone: Other DNA sequences of this sample code for an identical CDR3. The chain combines TRBV5-1 with TRBJ1-5; the D gene is possibly TRBD1 (5 bases). This CDR3 has 14 residues. The germline gives CDR1 SGHRS, CDR2 YFSETQ. Trimming shortened V by 1 base and J by 0 bases, and 5 bases separated the two germline ends. The CDR3 protein is CASSLTGSNQPQHF. DNA for the CDR3: TGCGCCAGCAGCTTGACAGGTAGCAATCAGCCCCAGCATTTT. The full variable domain, completed using reference TRBV5-1 and TRBJ1-5, is KAGVTQTPRYLIKTRGQQVTLSCSPISGHRSVSWYQQTPGQGLQFLFEYFSETQRNKGNFPGRFSGRQFSNSRSEMNVSTLELGDSALYLCASSLTGSNQPQHFGDGTRLSIL.

The J gene is TRBJ1-5, the V gene TRBV2, with D hard to call. Germline CDR1 reads SNHLY; CDR2 reads FYNNEI. V lost 4 bases and J 0 bases, leaving 10 bases between the germline ends. This CDR3 comprises 15 residues. The DNA for the CDR3 is TGTGCCAGCAGTGCACAGCCTCTTAGCAATCAGCCCCAGCATTTT. As protein: CASSAQPLSNQPQHF. The entire variable domain, with the rest obtained from reference TRBV2 and TRBJ1-5, is as follows: EPEVTQTPSHQVTQMGQEVILRCVPISNHLYFYWYRQILGQKVEFLVSFYNNEISEKSEIFDDQFSVERPDGSNFTLKIRSTKLEDSAMYFCASSAQPLSNQPQHFGDGTRLSIL.

CDR3 coding DNA: TGTGCCAGCAGCTCCGGTCGGGAGAATGAGCAGTTCTTC. This codes for CASSSGRENEQFF. The chain joins TRBV7-2 to TRBJ2-1, with D perhaps matching TRBD2 (6 bases). The V and J ends lost 4 bases and 7 bases respectively, with 11 bases between them. This CDR3 contains 13 residues. Germline assignment: CDR1 SGHTA and CDR2 FQGNSA. The variable domain in full, completed from reference TRBV7-2 and TRBJ2-1, reads GAGVSQSPSNKVTEKGKDVELRCDPISGHTALYWYRQSLGQGLEFLIYFQGNSAPDKSGLPSDRFSAERTGGSVSTLTIQRTQQEDSAVYLCASSSGRENEQFFGPGTRLTVL.

V and J are TRBV27 and TRBJ2-3, with a possible D match to TRBD1 (5 bases). CDR1 MNHEY and CDR2 SMNVEV come from the germline V gene (reference sequence). The length of the CDR3 is 14 residues. V dropped 3 bases and J dropped 4 bases, with 11 bases sitting between them. CDR3 in amino acids: CASSFRVGPDTQYF. CDR3 sequence (DNA): TGTGCCAGCAGTTTCAGGGTGGGCCCAGATACGCAGTATTTT.

Here the CDR3 DNA reads TGCGCCAGCAGTGCAATACTACCAGACAGGGTTCTTGATTCCGGGGAGCTGTTTTTT. Its protein product is CASSAILPDRVLDSGELFF. The chain recombines TRBV10-1 with TRBJ2-2; 7 bases are a match to TRBD1. J was trimmed by 6 bases and V by 4 bases; bases with no gene match: 20. This CDR3 has 19 amino acids. Germline V gene data show CDR1 as WNHNN and CDR2 as SYGVQD (reference sequence).

The chain joins TRBV14 to TRBJ1-1; D not resolved. The CDR3 covers 13 residues. The ends were cut back, 3 bases at V and 0 bases at J, with 5 bases in the middle. From germline, CDR1 is SGHDN and CDR2 FVKESK. For the CDR3, the DNA is TGTGCCAGCAGCCAGGGGATGAACACTGAAGCTTTCTTT. Its protein is CASSQGMNTEAFF.

V and J are TRBV15 and TRBJ1-2, with 8 bases fitting TRBD1. The junction had 4 bases not matched to a gene; V was cut back by 3 bases and J by 4 bases. CDR1 is LNHNV and CDR2 is YYDKDF in the germline V gene (reference sequence). CDR3 length equals 14 residues. CDR3 bases: TGTGCCACCAGCAGGGGGGACAGGAGCTATGGCTACACCTTC. Protein: CATSRGDRSYGYTF. The complete variable domain, with remaining parts taken from reference TRBV15 and TRBJ1-2, reads DAMVIQNPRYQVTQFGKPVTLSCSQTLNHNVMYWYQQKSSQAPKLLFHYYDKDFNNEADTPDNFQSRRPNTSFCFLDIRSPGLGDTAMYLCATSRGDRSYGYTFGSGTRLTVV.

J is TRBJ2-3 and V is TRBV12-5; the D is unclear. CDR3 length: 12 amino acids. Germline CDR1 reads LGHNT; CDR2 reads FRNRAP. V was clipped by 2 bases and J by 4 bases, with 4 bases between them. The chain's CDR3 is CASGLSADTQYF. For the CDR3, the DNA is TGTGCTAGTGGTTTGAGTGCAGATACGCAGTATTTT.

The chain links TRBV5-1 to TRBJ2-3, with 10 nucleotides matching TRBD2. The CDR3 is made up of 17 amino acids. The germline gives CDR1 SGHRS, CDR2 YFSETQ. J lost 3 bases, V lost 0 bases, and 7 bases had no gene match. CDR3 DNA sequence: TGCGCCAGCAGCTTGGGTCTCAGGACTAGCGGAACAGATACGCAGTATTTT. Protein product: CASSLGLRTSGTDTQYF.

CDR3 residues: CASSERRGNGNQPQHF. The CDR3 nucleotides read TGTGCCAGCAGTGAACGTAGGGGTAACGGTAATCAGCCCCAGCATTTT. The rearrangement links TRBV6-1 to TRBJ1-5, with a possible D match to TRBD1 (5 bases). Trimming took off 2 bases at V and 4 bases at J, with 15 bases between the two ends. Looked up from germline, CDR1 is MNHNS and CDR2 is SASEGT. The CDR3 covers 16 residues.

This chain joins TRBV7-8 and TRBJ2-1; D might be TRBD2 (7 bases). V lost 4 bases and J 8 bases, leaving 9 bases between the germline ends. Germline V gives CDR1 SGHVS, CDR2 FQNEAQ. The CDR3 is made up of 12 amino acids. The CDR3 DNA follows: TGTGCCAGCAGCTCGGGGGGCGATGAGCAGTTCTTC. Translated: CASSSGGDEQFF.

This clone was detected only once. J is TRBJ1-4 and V is TRBV29-1; a weak D match, TRBD1 (5 bases). The V end was cut by 7 bases, the J end by 5 bases, with 14 bases between. The germline V gene has CDR1 SQVTM and CDR2 ANQGSEA. This CDR3 has 13 amino acids. This CDR3 is CSAEGPRNEKLFF. For the CDR3, the DNA is TGCAGCGCCGAGGGGCCCCGAAATGAAAAACTGTTTTTT.

This clone was found once. The chain is built from TRBV14 and TRBJ1-2, with TRBD1 identical over 8 bases. The ends lost 4 bases at V and 4 bases at J; junction bases unmatched: 5. CDR3 length: 14 amino acids. CDR1 SGHDN and CDR2 FVKESK come from the germline V gene. CDR3 loop: CASSPEDRVYGYTF. CDR3 nucleotide sequence: TGTGCCAGCAGCCCAGAGGACAGGGTCTATGGCTACACCTTC. Full variable domain (outside the CDR3, taken from reference TRBV14 and TRBJ1-2): EAGVTQFPSHSVIEKGQTVTLRCDPISGHDNLYWYRRVMGKEIKFLLHFVKESKQDESGMPNNRFLAERTGGTYSTLKVQPAELEDSGVYFCASSPEDRVYGYTFGSGTRLTVV.